This TCR beta chain was identified in a study of vaccination and CD4 T cells after COVID-19 (dated by TCRdb to between 2021 and 2024). Study-level background: The convalescent cohort included six males and four females, with two Hispanic individuals, seven Caucasians, two Asians and one multiracial person. Post-vaccine blood samples were obtained a median of around 74 days after the second vaccine dose, with a range of roughly 12 to 250 days. Control cultures received a CEFX viral epitope pool as the positive control, an HIV-1 Nef peptide pool as the negative control, or no peptide. The spike-specific CD4+ TCR repertoire was compared before and after mRNA vaccination in over 9 COVID-19 convalescent patients and several infection-naive healthy vaccine recipients. Participants got two doses of the Pfizer-BioNTech BNT162b2 vaccine (n=8) or two doses of the Moderna mRNA-1273 vaccine (n=2). Culture stimuli were overlapping spike peptide pools from SARS-CoV-2 and from the common cold coronaviruses HCoV-NL63, HCoV-OC43 and HCoV-229E. Post-COVID blood samples were collected from convalescent patients a median of roughly 100 days after diagnosis, with a range of about 35 to 170 days.

In the paper's terms, the treatment or condition label means: 10-day PBMC culture with coronavirus spike peptide pools or control peptides (ViraFEST assay). To expand antigen-specific T cells with peptide pools and then pick out the expanded clonotypes through TCR sequencing, the study relied on the ViraFEST assay. The absence of prior SARS-CoV-2 infection in healthy vaccine recipients was confirmed by negative nucleocapsid antibody tests before and after vaccination. Each well held some 2 million PBMCs cultured with around 10 ug/ml peptide pools in IMDM containing approximately 5% human AB serum and approximately 10 IU/ml IL-2. Half of the culture medium was replaced with fresh IL-2-containing medium on days 3 and 7. After 10 days of culture, CD4+ T cells were isolated by negative selection using the EasySep CD4+ T cell isolation kit. PBMCs were separated from whole blood using Ficoll-Paque Plus gradient centrifugation and then either used fresh or cryopreserved at -140C. Culture conditions were generally each tested in triplicate wells.

Overall results and qualifications from the work: In convalescent patients, a median 86.3% of post-vaccine SARS-CoV-2-reactive clones were detected only after vaccination, and vaccine-specific priming was suggested by this finding. The median number of SARS-CoV-2-reactive clonotypes rose from 20 to 25 after infection to 35 to 45 after vaccination, but the change was not significant. Nearly all vaccine-specific clones in convalescent patients (304 of 307) were mono-reactive for SARS-CoV-2 spike rather than cross-reactive with common cold coronaviruses. Only a relatively small number of convalescent patients were included in the study, and early timepoints following natural infection were not analyzed.

About this clonotype itself: The clone's antigen remains unknown. Base qualities are missing; no much larger clone stands one base away.

Libraries were made using PCR. At the Johns Hopkins FTIC core, DNA from the cultured CD4+ T cells underwent TCR sequencing with the Oncomine TCR Beta short-read assay. The QIAamp micro DNA kit was used to extract genomic DNA from the cultured CD4+ T cells. Oncomine TCR Beta libraries from cultured CD4+ T cells were pooled with unique dual indexes and sequenced on an Illumina iSeq 100. In the original analysis: Non-productive sequences were removed, and CDR3s that did not start with C, did not end with F or W, or were shorter than 7 amino acids were discarded. The MANAFEST web application was used to identify antigen-specific clonotypes by comparing peptide-stimulated wells against reference wells and other culture wells. An FDR below 0.05, an odds ratio above 5, and a productive frequency above 0.1% in at least two of three replicate wells were required for clones to be considered positive. A clonotype counted as cross-reactive if it showed significant expansion both in the SARS-CoV-2 spike wells and in at least one common cold coronavirus spike condition. Similarity between CDR3 sequences was evaluated in R version 3.6.1 using Levenshtein distances (stringdist) and unrooted phylogenetic trees (ape). TCRdb's own reprocessing of the public reads used fastp at Q25 and MiXCR and kept productive beta chains. Every distinct CDR3 protein forms one entry, paired with its most common genes and DNA. These V and J calls originate from TCRdb's pipeline instead of the authors' own analysis. In this sample the table shows about 18,000 distinct CDR3 sequences, around four fifths of which occur a single time. The ten largest clones capture roughly 15% of the sample.

Sequenced material: CD4+ T cells from blood, cultured in vitro, taken after SARS-CoV-2 vaccination. The sequence was obtained from a human donor who received a COVID-19 vaccine.

The CDR3 region: CASSYGKLALYQETQYF. The DNA sequence is as follows: TGTGCCAGCAGTTATGGGAAACTAGCCTTGTACCAAGAGACCCAGTACTTC. This receptor chain uses TRBV6-2 or TRBV6-3 and TRBJ2-5; the D gene is perhaps TRBD2, on 6 matching bases. The CDR3 numbers 17 residues from cysteine through phenylalanine. CDR3 DNA is the only sequence kept; it has 51 bases, read in frame from the first base. The germline V gene specifies MNHEY as CDR1 and SVGEGT as CDR2. Between the V and J ends, shortened by 3 bases and 0 bases respectively, the junction contains 17 bases.